The entry that follows covers one TCR beta chain sequence. The study assigned cohorts using participant-reported clinical history. Some clones are missing from TCRdb's copy, which holds only in-frame ones; the method was immunoSEQ multiplex PCR. The repertoire holds 150,000 to 200,000 clones, 70% to 85% seen once, with 12% to 15% in the top ten. The sample is drawn from a study of blood T cell repertoires in COVID-19. CDR1 is SGHAT, CDR2 FQNNGV, per germline. V was shortened by 5 bases and J by 9 bases, with 8 bases between the two germline ends. This CDR3 contains 12 residues. The source is a man in his forties or fifties who had recovered from COVID-19. Sequencing was performed on PBMCs or T cells enriched from blood (not recorded which). The gene calls are TRBV11-2 and TRBJ1-6, with D perhaps matching TRBD1 (5 bases). The DNA for the CDR3 is TGTGCCAGCAGCCGGGGGGGTTCACCCCTCCACTTT. This encodes CASSRGGSPLHF.